Listed below are T cell receptor beta chains from one sample, sequenced in a study of cytomegalovirus exposure and HLA in healthy donors. Data came from immunoSEQ multiplex PCR; TCRdb stores just in-frame clones and leaves some out. Here the sample table reports some 48,000 clones. Sequenced material: PBMCs. Receptors were obtained from a man between 35 and 55 years old in good health and CMV-seropositive. Each CDR3 is given with its conserved first and last residue. D genes are given only for firm matches.

J gene	D gene	V gene	CDR3 DNA	CDR3 protein
TRBJ2-3	TRBD2	TRBV5-1	TGCGCCAGCAGCGGGGGGGAGTCCACAGATACGCAGTATTTT	CASSGGESTDTQYF
TRBJ2-5	NA	TRBV9	TGTGCCAGCAGCGTACCCCGAAGGGGGTTGTCAGAGACCCAGTACTTC	CASSVPRRGLSETQYF
TRBJ2-7	NA	TRBV6-5	TGTGCCAGCAGTCGGTCTGGGGACACGTCTAGCGAGCAGTACTTC	CASSRSGDTSSEQYF
TRBJ2-1	TRBD1	TRBV7-2	TGTGCCAGCAGATCCGCCGGGACAGGGCCCAATGAGCAGTTCTTC	CASRSAGTGPNEQFF
TRBJ2-7	TRBD1	TRBV7-9	TGTGCCAGCAGCTCTCAACAGGGGGCGCTTGAGCAGTACTTC	CASSSQQGALEQYF
TRBJ2-7	NA	TRBV5-1	TGCGCCAGCAGCGGTCGAGGCAGGACAACTTCCTACGAGCAGTACTTC	CASSGRGRTTSYEQYF
TRBJ2-7	TRBD1	TRBV5-4	TGTGCCAGCAGCCTGGGACAGGCAAGCTCCTACGAGCAGTACTTC	CASSLGQASSYEQYF
TRBJ2-3	NA	TRBV4-2	TGTGCCAGCAGCGTAACGGCCCGGGACTCCGACTGGAGCACAGATACGCAGTATTTT	CASSVTARDSDWSTDTQYF
TRBJ2-5	TRBD2	TRBV28	TGTGCCAGCAGTATGGGACTACAAGAGACCCAGTACTTC	CASSMGLQETQYF
TRBJ1-3	NA	TRBV28	TGTGCCAGCAGTTTACAGGGCGGAAACACCATATATTTT	CASSLQGGNTIYF
TRBJ2-7	TRBD1	TRBV5-5	TGTGCCAGCAGCCACCCGGGACAGGGAAACGAGCAGTACTTC	CASSHPGQGNEQYF
TRBJ1-1	TRBD1	TRBV30	TGTGCCTGGGACAGGGGGCCCACTGAAGCTTTCTTT	CAWDRGPTEAFF
TRBJ1-2	TRBD1	TRBV15	TGTGCCACCAGCAGAGCCCGGACAGGGGTTGGCTATGGCTACACCTTC	CATSRARTGVGYGYTF
TRBJ1-1	NA	TRBV7-2	TGTGCCAGCAGCCCCATGTCCAGGGGTATGAACACTGAAGCTTTCTTT	CASSPMSRGMNTEAFF
TRBJ2-2	TRBD2	TRBV7-8	TGTGCCAGCAGCACAACTAGCGGGGCGAACACCGGGGAGCTGTTTTTT	CASSTTSGANTGELFF
TRBJ2-5	TRBD1	TRBV5-1	TGCGCCAGCAGCTTGGGCCCGGGACAGACGGGGGAGACCCAGTACTTC	CASSLGPGQTGETQYF
TRBJ2-5	NA	TRBV20-1	TGCAGTGCCAAACTAGTGGAGACCCAGTACTTC	CSAKLVETQYF
TRBJ2-1	NA	TRBV5-1	TGCGCCAGCAGCTCGCGGGTGGACTCCGGAGGGCGAGAACAGTTCTTC	CASSSRVDSGGREQFF
TRBJ2-3	TRBD2	TRBV6-4	TGTGCCAGCAGCGCATCCGGGACTAGCGGATCAGATACGCAGTATTTT	CASSASGTSGSDTQYF
TRBJ2-2	TRBD1	TRBV4-3	TGCGCCAGCAGCGAGACAGGGTTCGCCGGGGAGCTGTTTTTT	CASSETGFAGELFF
TRBJ2-1	TRBD2	TRBV30	TGTGCCTGGAGAGCCGGGACTAGCGGTCTCAATGAGCAGTTCTTC	CAWRAGTSGLNEQFF
TRBJ2-7	TRBD2	TRBV28	TGTGCCAGCAGCCCTACTAGCGGAAGCTACGAGCAGTACTTC	CASSPTSGSYEQYF
TRBJ2-3	TRBD2	TRBV30	TGTGCCTGGAGTGTAGCGGGGGCCGGAGATACGCAGTATTTT	CAWSVAGAGDTQYF